This TCR beta chain was retrieved from a study of post-analysis software for immune sequencing data. Study-wide findings and caveats: About five TRBV segments occurring more often in patients than controls included TRBV5-6, TRBV5-1 and TRBV20-1.

This clonotype was picked up many times. Its target is not known. Presence of unique molecular identifiers characterized the TCR beta cDNA libraries. TCRdb processed the PCR reads anew with MiXCR; each CDR3 protein has one entry. The sample carries 350,000 to 450,000 distinct CDR3 sequences, roughly 30% recorded once. V was cut by 0 bases and J by 4 bases, with 2 bases left in between. CDR1 and CDR2 (germline): SGHTA, FQGNSA. This CDR3 region has 12 residues. Material: blood. The genes are TRBV7-2 and TRBJ2-3; no firm D call. The TCR sequence derives from a girl aged 10 to 17 with multiple sclerosis. CDR3 DNA: TGTGCCAGCAGCTTAGCGCCAGATACGCAGTATTTT. The encoded protein is CASSLAPDTQYF.